This TCR beta chain originates from a study of T cells in Graves' hyperthyroidism and ophthalmopathy. Between the trimmed V and J ends, which lost 2 bases and 8 bases, there was a span of 12 bases. The CDR3 is 13 amino acids. Using RNA transcripts as the source, TCR beta CDR3 regions were amplified. TCR CDR3 underwent first-round RT-PCR with the HTBI primer set. Using its own MiXCR run on the multiplex PCR reads, TCRdb lists one record per CDR3 protein. The table has around 580,000 distinct CDR3 sequences, roughly a sixth seen once. V usage is TRBV12-3 or TRBV12-4 and J usage is TRBJ1-2; a possible D gene is TRBD1 (5 bases). This clonotype was obtained from a woman in her late teens or twenties with Graves' hyperthyroidism. Sequenced material: blood. CDR3 region: CASSLYGGGGYTF. In DNA form, the CDR3 reads TGTGCCAGCAGTTTATATGGGGGAGGCGGCTACACCTTC.